Only one count was recorded for the clone carrying this TCR beta chain. Its target is unknown. These data originate in a study of immune evolution from preneoplasia to lung adenocarcinoma. Background on the study: HLA loss of heterozygosity: 5.5% to 8.5% AIS, 15% MIA, about 30% ADC, none AAH. Study-level findings and limits: From normal lung to invasive adenocarcinoma, top clone frequencies appeared to decrease.

In germline, CDR1 is SGHTA, CDR2 FQGNSA. The CDR3 sequence is 15 residues long. Trimming left V 0 bases short and J 0 bases short, with 6 bases between. Assay used: immunoSEQ multiplex PCR; TCRdb lists only in-frame clones, some missing. The sample yields about 8,300 clones, about 80% seen once. The chain uses TRBV7-2 and TRBJ2-1; D perhaps matches TRBD2 (5 bases). Sequencing input: FFPE invasive lung adenocarcinoma tissue. This TCR derives from a person between 45 and 75 years old with lung adenocarcinoma. CDR3 sequence: CASSLASDSYNEQFF. The CDR3 region has the DNA TGTGCCAGCAGCTTAGCTAGCGACTCCTACAATGAGCAGTTCTTC.